These 27 T cell receptor beta chains were sequenced from one sample in a study of CD8 T cells in Susac syndrome. After extraction with the RNeasy kit, roughly 0.45 to 1 ug of the RNA was reverse transcribed using random hexamers. TCRdb processed the immunoSEQ multiplex PCR reads anew with MiXCR; each CDR3 protein has one entry. The sample has about 130,000 distinct CDR3 sequences, nearly 95% seen once. Sequencing was done on a sample of CD4+ T cells from PBMCs. These receptors all come from a human donor in good health.

The chain is built from TRBV6-5 and TRBJ2-1; tentatively, D is TRBD1 or TRBD2 (6 bases each). CDR3 length: 13 residues. V dropped 0 bases and J dropped 12 bases, with 12 bases sitting between them. Germline assignment: CDR1 MNHEY and CDR2 SVGAGI. The CDR3 loop reads CASSYSPGGGQFF. The CDR3 DNA follows: TGTGCCAGCAGTTACTCCCCCGGGGGCGGGCAGTTCTTC.

This sequence joins TRBV7-6 and TRBJ1-5, with D possibly TRBD1 on 5 matching bases. The V gene lost 4 bases and the J gene lost 0 bases, with 10 bases spanning the gap. The CDR3 is made up of 15 amino acids. The germline V gene encodes CDR1 SGHVS and CDR2 FNYEAQ. CDR3 loop: CASSSETASNQPQHF. CDR3 nucleotides: TGTGCCAGCAGCTCGGAGACAGCTAGCAATCAGCCCCAGCATTTT.

The V call is TRBV6-5, the J call TRBJ1-1; D is undetermined. Germline V gives CDR1 MNHEY, CDR2 SVGAGI. V was pared by 2 bases and J by 5 bases, with 9 bases between. The CDR3 is 13 amino acids. CDR3: CASSYGPSTEAFF. The CDR3 nucleotides are TGTGCCAGCAGTTACGGTCCCTCGACTGAAGCTTTCTTT.

The chain has TRBV19 and TRBJ1-5, with TRBD1 identical over 9 bases. Germline CDR1 LNHDA, CDR2 SQIVND (reference sequence). This CDR3 contains 17 residues. Trimming removed 7 bases from V and 0 bases from J; junction bases left unmatched: 10. The CDR3: CASKGQGTFYSNQPQHF. CDR3 sequence (DNA): TGTGCCAGTAAGGGACAGGGAACCTTCTATAGCAATCAGCCCCAGCATTTT.

The genes are TRBV29-1 and TRBJ2-5, with D tentatively TRBD1 (7 bases). The length of the CDR3 is 17 residues. Deletions cut 8 bases from V and 5 bases from J, with 30 bases between. From germline, CDR1 is SQVTM and CDR2 ANQGSEA. CDR3 sequence reads: CSIAGGNRDMWGETQYF. The CDR3 DNA is TGCAGCATCGCAGGGGGGAACCGGGACATGTGGGGGGAGACCCAGTACTTC. The full variable domain, in which reference TRBV29-1 and TRBJ2-5 provide the parts outside the CDR3, is SAVISQKPSRDICQRGTSLTIQCQVDSQVTMMFWYRQQPGQSLTLIATANQGSEATYESGFVIDKFPISRPNLTFSTLTVSNMSPEDSSIYLCSIAGGNRDMWGETQYFGPGTRLLVL.

The rearrangement uses TRBV20-1 and TRBJ2-1, with D hard to call. The V and J ends lost 3 bases and 4 bases respectively, with 16 bases between them. The CDR3 sequence is 15 residues long. The germline V gene has CDR1 DFQATT and CDR2 SNEGSKA (reference sequence). The CDR3 sequence: CSASSQDIPYNEQFF. The CDR3 bases are TGCAGTGCTAGCTCCCAAGACATACCGTACAATGAGCAGTTCTTC.

V usage is TRBV3-1 and J usage is TRBJ2-1, with D uncertain. V shed 4 bases and J shed 4 bases, with 2 bases lying between them. CDR1 is LGHDT and CDR2 is YNNKEL in the germline V gene (reference sequence). CDR3 length: 11 amino acids. The DNA for the CDR3 is TGTGCCAGCAGCCGTTACAATGAGCAGTTCTTC. This sequence encodes CASSRYNEQFF.

The chain joins TRBV7-2 to TRBJ2-4; D possibly corresponds to TRBD1 (6 bases). The CDR3 has 16 residues. V was cut by 5 bases and J by 9 bases, with 23 bases left in between. From germline, CDR1 is SGHTA and CDR2 FQGNSA. The chain's CDR3 is CASSLQSGTTTGIQYF. DNA for the CDR3: TGTGCCAGCAGCCTACAGTCCGGGACCACGACAGGCATTCAGTACTTC.

The genes are TRBV6-5 and TRBJ2-6; D not resolved. The V gene's germline CDR1 is MNHEY and CDR2 SVGAGI. V lost 2 bases and J 2 bases, leaving 10 bases between the germline ends. The CDR3 length is 16 residues. The CDR3 bases are TGTGCCAGCAGTTACAGGCTGGGAACTGGGGCCAACGTCCTGACTTTC. Translating gives CASSYRLGTGANVLTF.

The V call is TRBV5-1, the J call TRBJ2-6, with no clear D. V was trimmed by 1 base and J by 4 bases, leaving 9 bases between them. In germline, CDR1 is SGHRS, CDR2 YFSETQ. This CDR3 is built from 15 residues. The CDR3 DNA reads TGCGCCAGCAGCTTGCTGCCGGGCGGGGCCAACGTCCTGACTTTC. Translated, it gives CASSLLPGGANVLTF.

This chain uses TRBV30 with TRBJ2-3; D possibly corresponds to TRBD2 (6 bases). This CDR3 has 14 amino acids. CDR1 is GTSNPN and CDR2 is SVGIG in the germline V gene (reference sequence). Trimming removed 5 bases from V and 6 bases from J, with 18 bases in between. For the CDR3, the DNA is TGTGCCTGGGTGCCCGGGGGACCCTGGGATACGCAGTATTTT. As protein: CAWVPGGPWDTQYF.

The chain joins TRBV7-2 to TRBJ1-2; D is unclear. V was cut by 1 base and J by 7 bases, with 19 bases left in between. Germline lookup yields CDR1 SGHTA and CDR2 FQGNSA. This CDR3 region has 16 residues. CDR3 loop: CASSLEVVGSVGGYTF. The CDR3 bases are TGTGCCAGCAGCTTAGAGGTTGTAGGGAGTGTGGGTGGCTACACCTTC.

The chain links TRBV27 to TRBJ2-7; 7 nucleotides agree with TRBD2. The CDR3 consists of 16 residues. Germline lookup yields CDR1 MNHEY and CDR2 SMNVEV (reference sequence). V trimming: 2 bases; J trimming: 3 bases; junction bases outside the gene matches: 10. CDR3 protein: CASSLTAGKGNYEQYF. CDR3 bases: TGTGCCAGCAGTTTAACAGCGGGGAAAGGCAACTACGAGCAGTACTTC.

The J gene is TRBJ1-4, the V gene TRBV2; D call uncertain. V was cut by 5 bases and J by 1 base, with 11 bases left in between. Germline V gives CDR1 SNHLY, CDR2 FYNNEI. The CDR3 runs to 15 residues. The CDR3 protein is CASSIGKRTNEKLFF. Written as DNA, the CDR3 is TGTGCCAGCAGTATCGGAAAGCGAACTAATGAAAAACTGTTTTTT.

The table lists this clonotype with a count of one. The chain recombines TRBV3-1 with TRBJ2-7; 7 nucleotides line up with TRBD2. Germline-derived CDR1 and CDR2 are LGHDT and YNNKEL (reference sequence). The CDR3 has 16 residues. V shed 0 bases and J 3 bases; nucleotides not matched to a gene: 8. The chain's CDR3 is CASSQDVGGPFYEQYF. Here the CDR3 DNA reads TGTGCCAGCAGCCAAGATGTGGGAGGGCCGTTCTACGAGCAGTACTTC.

This clonotype is a singleton in its sample. V and J are TRBV19 and TRBJ1-1, with 8 bases aligning to TRBD1. Trimming at V came to 3 bases and at J to 2 bases, leaving 5 bases not matched to a gene. Germline values: CDR1 LNHDA, CDR2 SQIVND (reference sequence). The CDR3 runs to 15 residues. The CDR3 nucleotides are TGTGCCAGTAGTATCGGTGACAGGGGTAACACTGAAGCTTTCTTT. Amino acid sequence: CASSIGDRGNTEAFF.

The V call is TRBV2, the J call TRBJ2-3, with 11 bases aligning to TRBD2. J lost 3 bases, V lost 5 bases, and 1 base had no gene match. The CDR3 is made up of 14 amino acids. CDR1 is SNHLY, CDR2 FYNNEI, per germline. CDR3 bases: TGTGCCAGCAGTACTAGCGGGAGAACAGATACGCAGTATTTT. This encodes CASSTSGRTDTQYF.

This clonotype was seen just once. The genes are TRBV28 and TRBJ2-1; D gene unclear. The CDR3 has 10 amino acids. In germline, CDR1 is MDHEN, CDR2 SYDVKM. The germline V and J ends were trimmed by 6 bases and 9 bases, with 6 bases remaining between them. CDR3 coding DNA: TGTGCCAGCAGAAGGAGTGAGCAGTTCTTC. Translation: CASRRSEQFF.

V usage is TRBV29-1 and J usage is TRBJ1-2, with a weak D call TRBD1 (6 bases). This CDR3 comprises 11 residues. Trimming removed 4 bases from V and 7 bases from J, with 10 bases in between. Per the germline V gene, CDR1 is SQVTM and CDR2 is ANQGSEA. The CDR3 DNA follows: TGCAGCGTTGTGGGGGCAGGTGGCTACACCTTC. This gives the protein CSVVGAGGYTF. The entire variable domain, with the rest obtained from reference TRBV29-1 and TRBJ1-2, is as follows: SAVISQKPSRDICQRGTSLTIQCQVDSQVTMMFWYRQQPGQSLTLIATANQGSEATYESGFVIDKFPISRPNLTFSTLTVSNMSPEDSSIYLCSVVGAGGYTFGSGTRLTVV.

The DNA of the CDR3 is TGCGCCAGCAGCTATGGACTAGCGGTAGCCAAAAACATTCAGTACTTC. As protein: CASSYGLAVAKNIQYF. The gene calls are TRBV5-1 and TRBJ2-4; the match to TRBD2 covers 10 bases. The germline V gene encodes CDR1 SGHRS and CDR2 YFSETQ. The CDR3 has 16 amino acids. J lost 0 bases, V lost 3 bases, and 3 bases had no gene match.

The V call is TRBV1, the J call TRBJ1-2. TRBV1 is a recognized pseudogene. CDR3 length equals 14 residues. Written as DNA, the CDR3 is TGCACCAGCAGCCAAGTCAAAGGCCGGAATGGCTACACCTTC. Amino acids: CTSSQVKGRNGYTF.

The J gene is TRBJ1-2, the V gene TRBV20-1, with TRBD1 matching over 7 bases. The length of the CDR3 is 14 residues. Germline CDR1 is DFQATT and CDR2 is SNEGSKA (reference sequence). Losses at the gene ends were 6 bases for V and 2 bases for J; bases not matched to a gene: 9. The CDR3 DNA reads TGCAGTGCATTCCCCGGACAGGCGAACTATGGCTACACCTTC. Its translation is CSAFPGQANYGYTF.

The chain carries TRBV12-3 or TRBV12-4 and TRBJ1-2; 9 bases agree with TRBD1. There are 15 residues in the CDR3. V trimming: 4 bases; J trimming: 2 bases; junction bases outside the gene matches: 5. CDR3 in DNA: TGTGCCAGCAGTTCTCAAGGGACAGGGAACTATGGCTACACCTTC. It is translated as CASSSQGTGNYGYTF.

This sequence joins TRBV20-1 and TRBJ2-5, with 13 positions matching TRBD2. Germline CDR1 is DFQATT and CDR2 is SNEGSKA (reference sequence). V trimming: 5 bases; J trimming: 5 bases; junction bases outside the gene matches: 17. The CDR3 is made up of 18 amino acids. In DNA form, the CDR3 reads TGCAGTGCTCGCTCCGGGACTAGCGGGATCCTTACATGGGAGACCCAGTACTTC. Translating it yields CSARSGTSGILTWETQYF.

The V gene is TRBV19, the J gene TRBJ1-2; D is uncertain. Germline V gene sequence: CDR1 LNHDA, CDR2 SQIVND (reference sequence). V gave up 5 bases and J gave up 4 bases, with 14 bases separating them. There are 14 residues in the CDR3. CDR3 residues: CASSEQFTTYGYTF. DNA of the CDR3: TGTGCCAGTAGTGAACAGTTTACAACCTATGGCTACACCTTC.

V and J are TRBV7-9 and TRBJ1-6; D is uncertain. V lost 5 bases and J lost 7, with 9 bases in between. From germline, CDR1 is SEHNR and CDR2 FQNEAQ (reference sequence). The CDR3 contains 13 residues. CDR3 coding DNA: TGTGCCAGCAGCCCCCAGAGAAATTCACCCCTCCACTTT. Protein: CASSPQRNSPLHF.

This chain connects TRBV3-1 to TRBJ1-3, with D unresolved. CDR3 length: 15 residues. Per the germline V gene, CDR1 is LGHDT and CDR2 is YNNKEL (reference sequence). Trimming removed 0 bases from V and 0 bases from J, with 6 bases in between. Here the CDR3 reads CASSQEVISGNTIYF. DNA for the CDR3: TGTGCCAGCAGCCAAGAGGTGATCTCTGGAAACACCATATATTTT.